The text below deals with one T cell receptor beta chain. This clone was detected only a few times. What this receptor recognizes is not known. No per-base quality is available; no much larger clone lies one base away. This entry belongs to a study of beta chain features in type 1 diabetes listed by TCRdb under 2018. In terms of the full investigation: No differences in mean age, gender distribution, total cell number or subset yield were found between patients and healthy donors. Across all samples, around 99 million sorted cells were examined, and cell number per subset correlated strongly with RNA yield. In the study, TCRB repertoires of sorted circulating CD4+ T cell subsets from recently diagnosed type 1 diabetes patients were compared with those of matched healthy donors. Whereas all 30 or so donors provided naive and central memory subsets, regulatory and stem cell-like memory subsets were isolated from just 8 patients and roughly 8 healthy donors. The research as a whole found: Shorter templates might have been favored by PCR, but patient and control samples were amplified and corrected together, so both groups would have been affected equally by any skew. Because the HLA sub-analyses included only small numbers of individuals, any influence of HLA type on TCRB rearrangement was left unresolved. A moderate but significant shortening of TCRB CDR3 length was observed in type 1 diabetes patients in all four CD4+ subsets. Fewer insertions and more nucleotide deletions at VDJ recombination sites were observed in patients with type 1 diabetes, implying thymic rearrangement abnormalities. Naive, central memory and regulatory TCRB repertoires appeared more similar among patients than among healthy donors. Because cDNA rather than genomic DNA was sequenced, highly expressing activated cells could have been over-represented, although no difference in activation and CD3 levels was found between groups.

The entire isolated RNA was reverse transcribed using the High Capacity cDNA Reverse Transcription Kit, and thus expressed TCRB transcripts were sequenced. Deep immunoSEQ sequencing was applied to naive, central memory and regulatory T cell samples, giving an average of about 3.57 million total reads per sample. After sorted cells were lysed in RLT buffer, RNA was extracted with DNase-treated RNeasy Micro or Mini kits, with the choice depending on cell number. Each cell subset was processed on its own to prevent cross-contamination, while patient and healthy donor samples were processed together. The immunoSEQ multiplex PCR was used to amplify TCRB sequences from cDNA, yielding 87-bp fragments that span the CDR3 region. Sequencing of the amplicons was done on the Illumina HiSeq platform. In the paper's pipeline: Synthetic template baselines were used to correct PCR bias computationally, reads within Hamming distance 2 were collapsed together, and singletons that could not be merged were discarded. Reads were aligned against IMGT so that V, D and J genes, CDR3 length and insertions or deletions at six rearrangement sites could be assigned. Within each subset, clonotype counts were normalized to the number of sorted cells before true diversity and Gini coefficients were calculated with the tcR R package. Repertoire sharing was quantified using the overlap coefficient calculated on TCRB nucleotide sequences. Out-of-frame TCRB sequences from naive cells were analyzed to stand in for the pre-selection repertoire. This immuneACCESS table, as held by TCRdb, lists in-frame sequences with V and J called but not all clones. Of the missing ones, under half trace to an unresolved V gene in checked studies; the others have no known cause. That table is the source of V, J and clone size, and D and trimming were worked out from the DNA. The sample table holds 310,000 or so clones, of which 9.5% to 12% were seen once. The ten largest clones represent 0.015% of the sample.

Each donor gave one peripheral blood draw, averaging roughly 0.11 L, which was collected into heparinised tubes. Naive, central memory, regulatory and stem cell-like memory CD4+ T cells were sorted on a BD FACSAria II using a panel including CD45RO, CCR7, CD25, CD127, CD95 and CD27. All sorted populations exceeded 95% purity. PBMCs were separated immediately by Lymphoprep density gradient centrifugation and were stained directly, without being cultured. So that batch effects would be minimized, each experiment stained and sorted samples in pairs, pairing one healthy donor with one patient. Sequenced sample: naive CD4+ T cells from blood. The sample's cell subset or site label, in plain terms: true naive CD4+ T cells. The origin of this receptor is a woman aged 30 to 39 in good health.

The sequenced DNA: TGTGCCAGCTTGGACAGGGTTAACTATGGCTACACCTTC. It encodes CASLDRVNYGYTF. This chain is built from TRBV28 and TRBJ1-2, and TRBD1 aligns with 8 junction nucleotides. The junction shows trimming of 8 bases on V and 1 base on J, and the gene matches do not reach 3 bases of it. CDR1 and CDR2, per the germline V gene, are MDHEN and SYDVKM. From the cysteine up to the phenylalanine, the CDR3 has a length of 13 residues. Only CDR3 DNA remains: 39 bases, in frame from the first base.